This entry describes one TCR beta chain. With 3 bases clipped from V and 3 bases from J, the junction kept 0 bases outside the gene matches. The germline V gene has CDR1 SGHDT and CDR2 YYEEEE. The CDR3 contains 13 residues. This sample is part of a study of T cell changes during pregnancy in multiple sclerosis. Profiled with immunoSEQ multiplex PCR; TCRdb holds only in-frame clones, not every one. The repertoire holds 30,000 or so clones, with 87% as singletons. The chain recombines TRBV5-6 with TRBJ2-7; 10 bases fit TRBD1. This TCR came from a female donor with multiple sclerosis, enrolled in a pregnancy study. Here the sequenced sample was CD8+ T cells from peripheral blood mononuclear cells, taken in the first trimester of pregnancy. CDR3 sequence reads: CASSWDRGYEQYF. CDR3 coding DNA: TGTGCCAGCAGCTGGGACAGGGGCTACGAGCAGTACTTC.